The sequence of this T cell receptor (beta chain) was determined in a study of blood T cell repertoires in COVID-19. Study-wide context: Material from acute and convalescent COVID-19 was sourced from the United States, Italy and Spain.

Produced via immunoSEQ multiplex PCR; TCRdb's table is partial and in-frame only. The sample lists over 200,000 clones; roughly nine tenths were seen once. Enrollees, about 18 to 89 years old, lived in 24 US areas. Assignment of participants to cohorts was predicated upon participant-reported clinical history. In Cohort 3, a recovered donor had either two negative PCRs, clearance, or symptom resolution. Germline V gives CDR1 MNHEY, CDR2 SVGAGI. This CDR3 spans 13 amino acids. V dropped 6 bases and J dropped 9; count of bases not matched to a gene: 10. The sequence came from a young man who had recovered from COVID-19. The genes are TRBV6-5 and TRBJ1-2; 7 bases match TRBD1. The sample consisted of PBMCs or T cells enriched from blood (not recorded which). CDR3 DNA sequence: TGTGCCAGCAGGTCCGGACAGGCACGGAGCTACACCTTC. It specifies CASRSGQARSYTF.